This T cell receptor (beta chain) is from a study of blood T cell repertoires in COVID-19. CDR1 MRHNA and CDR2 SNTAGT come from the germline V gene. The CDR3 runs to 13 residues. Data came from immunoSEQ multiplex PCR; TCRdb stores just in-frame clones and leaves some out. In the table there are around 81,000 clones, around 80% of which are singletons. A remark on this clone: At one end, the junction sequence differs from germline, possibly due to a read error. The same CDR3 is also encoded by other DNA sequences in this sample.

The clonotype originates from a human donor in a cohort sampled during active COVID-19. Sequencing used peripheral blood. The V gene is TRBV6-4, the J gene TRBJ2-1, with D possibly being TRBD1 (6 bases). The CDR3 protein is CASSRTVYNEQFF. In DNA form, the CDR3 reads TGTGCTAGCAGTCGGACAGTCTACAATGAGCAGTTCTTC.